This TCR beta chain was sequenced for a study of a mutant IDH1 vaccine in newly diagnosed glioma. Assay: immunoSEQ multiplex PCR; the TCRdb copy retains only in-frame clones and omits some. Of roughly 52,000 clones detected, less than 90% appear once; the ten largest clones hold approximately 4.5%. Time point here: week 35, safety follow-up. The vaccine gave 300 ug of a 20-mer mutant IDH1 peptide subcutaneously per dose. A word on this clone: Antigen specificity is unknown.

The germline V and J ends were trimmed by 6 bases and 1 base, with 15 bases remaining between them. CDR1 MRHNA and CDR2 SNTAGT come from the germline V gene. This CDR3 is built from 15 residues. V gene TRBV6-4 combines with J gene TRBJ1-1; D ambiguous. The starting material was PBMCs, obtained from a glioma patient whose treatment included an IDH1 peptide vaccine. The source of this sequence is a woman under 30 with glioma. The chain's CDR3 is CASSAGLDENTEAFF. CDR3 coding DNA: TGTGCCAGCAGCGCGGGGTTGGACGAGAACACTGAAGCTTTCTTT.